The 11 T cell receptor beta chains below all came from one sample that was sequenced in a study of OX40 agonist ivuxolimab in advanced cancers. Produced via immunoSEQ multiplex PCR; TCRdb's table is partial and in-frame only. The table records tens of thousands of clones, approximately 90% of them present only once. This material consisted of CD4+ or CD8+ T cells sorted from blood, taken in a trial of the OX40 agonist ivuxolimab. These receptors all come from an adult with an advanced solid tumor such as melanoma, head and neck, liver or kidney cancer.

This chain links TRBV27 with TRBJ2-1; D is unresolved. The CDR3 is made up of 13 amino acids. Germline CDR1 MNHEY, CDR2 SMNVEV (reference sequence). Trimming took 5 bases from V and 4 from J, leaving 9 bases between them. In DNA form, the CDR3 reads TGTGCCAGCAGTCGCCCCCCATACAATGAGCAGTTCTTC. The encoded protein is CASSRPPYNEQFF.

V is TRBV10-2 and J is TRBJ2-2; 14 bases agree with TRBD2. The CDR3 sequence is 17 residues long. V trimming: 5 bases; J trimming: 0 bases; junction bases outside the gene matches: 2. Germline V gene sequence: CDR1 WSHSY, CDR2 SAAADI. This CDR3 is CASSPTSGRANTGELFF. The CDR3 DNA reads TGCGCCAGCAGTCCGACTAGCGGGAGGGCGAACACCGGGGAGCTGTTTTTT.

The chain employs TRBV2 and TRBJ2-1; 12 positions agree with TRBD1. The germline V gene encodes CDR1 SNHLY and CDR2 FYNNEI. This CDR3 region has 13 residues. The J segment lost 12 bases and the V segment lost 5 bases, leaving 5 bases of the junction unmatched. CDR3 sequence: CASSKGQGAGQFF. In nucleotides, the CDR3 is TGTGCCAGCAGTAAGGGACAGGGGGCAGGGCAGTTCTTC.

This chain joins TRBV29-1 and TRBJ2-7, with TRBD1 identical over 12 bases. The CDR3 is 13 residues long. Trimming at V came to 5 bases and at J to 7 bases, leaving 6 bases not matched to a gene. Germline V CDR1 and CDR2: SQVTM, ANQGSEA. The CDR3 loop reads CSVTGTGGDEQYF. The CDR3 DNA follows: TGCAGCGTTACTGGGACAGGGGGCGATGAGCAGTACTTC.

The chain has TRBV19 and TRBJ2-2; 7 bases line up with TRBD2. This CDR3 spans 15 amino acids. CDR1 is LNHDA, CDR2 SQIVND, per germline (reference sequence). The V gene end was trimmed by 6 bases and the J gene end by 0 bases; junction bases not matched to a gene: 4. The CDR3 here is CASRGGLTNTGELFF. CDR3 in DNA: TGTGCCAGTAGGGGGGGACTAACGAACACCGGGGAGCTGTTTTTT.

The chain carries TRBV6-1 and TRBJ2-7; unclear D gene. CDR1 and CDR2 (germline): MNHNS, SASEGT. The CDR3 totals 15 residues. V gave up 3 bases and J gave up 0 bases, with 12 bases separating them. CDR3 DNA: TGTGCCAGCAGTGATGTCAGGCGCATCTCCTACGAGCAGTACTTC. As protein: CASSDVRRISYEQYF.

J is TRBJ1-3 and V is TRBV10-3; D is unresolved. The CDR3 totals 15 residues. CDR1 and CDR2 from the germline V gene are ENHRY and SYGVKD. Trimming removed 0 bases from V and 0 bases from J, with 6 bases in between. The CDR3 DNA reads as TGTGCCATCAGTGAGTCCAGGAGCTCTGGAAACACCATATATTTT. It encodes CAISESRSSGNTIYF.

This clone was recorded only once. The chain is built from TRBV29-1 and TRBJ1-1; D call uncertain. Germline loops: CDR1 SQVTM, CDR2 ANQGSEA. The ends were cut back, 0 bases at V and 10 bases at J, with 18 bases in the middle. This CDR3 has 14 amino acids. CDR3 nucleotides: TGCAGCGTTGAAGATGCGGGGTCCTTCGGAGGAGCTTTCTTT. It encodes CSVEDAGSFGGAFF.

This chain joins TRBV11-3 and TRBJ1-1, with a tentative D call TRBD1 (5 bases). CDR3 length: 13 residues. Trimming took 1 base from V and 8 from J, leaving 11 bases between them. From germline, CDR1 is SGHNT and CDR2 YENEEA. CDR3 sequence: CASSLVRGSEAFF. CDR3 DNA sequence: TGTGCCAGCAGCTTAGTACGGGGGTCCGAAGCTTTCTTT.

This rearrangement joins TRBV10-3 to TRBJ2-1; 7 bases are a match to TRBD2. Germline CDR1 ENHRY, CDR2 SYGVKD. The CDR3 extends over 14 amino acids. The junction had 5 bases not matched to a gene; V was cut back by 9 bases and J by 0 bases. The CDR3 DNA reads TGTGCCATTAAAAGCGGGAACTCCTACAATGAGCAGTTCTTC. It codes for CAIKSGNSYNEQFF.

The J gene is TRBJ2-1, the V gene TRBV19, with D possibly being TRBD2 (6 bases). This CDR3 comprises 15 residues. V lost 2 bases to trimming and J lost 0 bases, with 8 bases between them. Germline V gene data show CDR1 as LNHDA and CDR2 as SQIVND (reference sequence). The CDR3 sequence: CASSILALSYNEQFF. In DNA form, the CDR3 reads TGTGCCAGTAGTATACTAGCGCTCTCCTACAATGAGCAGTTCTTC.